Each of the 17 T cell receptor beta chains below was sequenced from the same sample in a study of blood T cell repertoires in COVID-19. The data were produced by immunoSEQ multiplex PCR, yet TCRdb's version contains in-frame clones alone and is incomplete. The repertoire includes 150,000 to 200,000 clones, over 60% of them detected once, and less than 30% sits in the top ten. The sample consisted of peripheral blood. These receptor sequences come from a woman aged 70-85 years with acute or convalescent COVID-19.

CDR3: CASREVGPYGYTF. Here the CDR3 DNA reads TGTGCCAGCAGGGAGGTTGGGCCCTATGGCTACACCTTC. The V call is TRBV21-1, the J call TRBJ1-2. TRBV21-1 is classified as a pseudogene. The CDR3 has 13 amino acids.

The chain is built from TRBV12-3 or TRBV12-4 and TRBJ1-4; D not resolved. This CDR3 contains 13 residues. Trimming took off 5 bases at V and 5 bases at J, with 9 bases between the two ends. Written as DNA, the CDR3 is TGTGCCAGCAGTACCTCAGGCAATGAAAAACTGTTTTTT. Amino acids: CASSTSGNEKLFF.

This clone was picked up many times. The chain links TRBV18 to TRBJ2-5, with D possibly being TRBD2 (5 bases). V lost 6 bases and J lost 3, with 8 bases in between. Germline V CDR1 and CDR2: KGHSH, LQKENI. The CDR3 has 12 amino acids. CDR3 region: CASSSGKETQYF. In DNA, the CDR3 is TGTGCCAGCTCTTCGGGGAAAGAGACCCAGTACTTC. Variable domain in full (rest from reference TRBV18 and TRBJ2-5): NAGVMQNPRHLVRRRGQEARLRCSPMKGHSHVYWYRQLPEEGLKFMVYLQKENIIDESGMPKERFSAEFPKEGPSILRIQQVVRGDSAAYFCASSSGKETQYFGPGTRLLVL.

The J gene is TRBJ1-1, the V gene TRBV5-5; unclear D gene. Germline assignment: CDR1 SGHKS and CDR2 YYEKEE (reference sequence). This CDR3 is built from 13 residues. Trimming stripped 3 bases from V and 5 bases from J, with 11 bases between. The CDR3 DNA sequence: TGTGCCAGCAGCTACCTCGCGATGACTGAAGCTTTCTTT. This encodes CASSYLAMTEAFF.

The V gene is TRBV2, the J gene TRBJ1-1, with 7 bases identical to TRBD1. The V gene end was trimmed by 6 bases and the J gene end by 4 bases; junction bases not matched to a gene: 11. This CDR3 contains 15 residues. Germline V lookup: CDR1 SNHLY, CDR2 FYNNEI. The CDR3 sequence is CASSGQAIAGTEAFF. CDR3 nucleotides: TGTGCCAGCAGCGGACAGGCAATTGCGGGCACTGAAGCTTTCTTT.

CDR3 sequence (DNA): TGTGCCAGCTCACCGGAGGGAACAGATACGCAGTATTTT. Residues: CASSPEGTDTQYF. The rearrangement links TRBV18 to TRBJ2-3; maybe TRBD2 (6 bases). This CDR3 has 13 residues. Trimming shortened V by 3 bases and J by 3 bases, and 7 bases separated the two germline ends. Germline assignment: CDR1 KGHSH and CDR2 LQKENI.

The chain is built from TRBV5-1 and TRBJ1-6, with 8 bases that match TRBD1. V shed 6 bases and J 6 bases; nucleotides not matched to a gene: 14. This CDR3 has 17 residues. The V gene's germline CDR1 is SGHRS and CDR2 YFSETQ. The CDR3 DNA sequence: TGCGCCAGCAAGAAGGGATTGGACAGGGCGGTTAATTCACCCCTCCACTTT. Protein: CASKKGLDRAVNSPLHF.

The chain carries TRBV5-1 and TRBJ1-1; D might be TRBD1 (5 bases). The length of the CDR3 is 13 residues. The V gene's germline CDR1 is SGHRS and CDR2 YFSETQ. V lost 7 bases, J lost 3 bases, and 13 bases lay in between. In nucleotides, the CDR3 is TGCGCCAGCGAGGTGGGGCCCGACACTGAAGCTTTCTTT. It is translated as CASEVGPDTEAFF.

The rearrangement uses TRBV20-1 and TRBJ1-6; D gene uncertain. The CDR3 runs to 16 residues. Germline CDR1 DFQATT, CDR2 SNEGSKA (reference sequence). Trimming left V 3 bases short and J 8 bases short, with 20 bases between. The CDR3 loop reads CSASHTTGRWDSPLHF. Written as DNA, the CDR3 is TGCAGTGCTAGTCACACAACTGGCAGGTGGGATTCACCCCTCCACTTT.

The chain combines TRBV30 with TRBJ2-7; TRBD1 might be the D (7 bases). The germline V and J ends were trimmed by 5 bases and 9 bases, with 20 bases remaining between them. Germline values: CDR1 GTSNPN, CDR2 SVGIG (reference sequence). The CDR3 has 13 amino acids. CDR3 DNA: TGTGCCTGGGGGACTGGGACAGCCCCTGGGCAGTACTTC. Protein sequence: CAWGTGTAPGQYF.

The chain carries TRBV10-3 and TRBJ1-2, with D possibly matching TRBD1 (5 bases). This CDR3 comprises 14 residues. Germline V lookup: CDR1 ENHRY, CDR2 SYGVKD. Trimming pared 3 bases from V and 3 bases from J, leaving 11 bases between. CDR3 sequence (DNA): TGTGCCATCAGTGACCAGGGTAGGGACTATGGCTACACCTTC. Protein: CAISDQGRDYGYTF.

V and J are TRBV6-2 or TRBV6-3 and TRBJ2-3, with D possibly matching TRBD2 (5 bases). Germline CDR1 is MNHEY and CDR2 is SVGEGT. The CDR3 covers 14 residues. The V gene lost 1 base and the J gene lost 4 bases, with 9 bases spanning the gap. This CDR3 is CASSYLLAADTQYF. For the CDR3, the DNA is TGTGCCAGCAGTTACTTGCTAGCTGCAGATACGCAGTATTTT.

CDR3 bases: TGTGCCTGGAGTGTAGCAGGCTCTGGAAACACCATATATTTT. As protein: CAWSVAGSGNTIYF. The J gene is TRBJ1-3, the V gene TRBV30; D gene ambiguous. This CDR3 spans 14 amino acids. Germline-derived CDR1 and CDR2 are GTSNPN and SVGIG (reference sequence). Trimming took off 0 bases at V and 0 bases at J, with 6 bases between the two ends.

This clone showed up many times. The rearrangement links TRBV5-4 to TRBJ2-7, with TRBD1 identical over 7 bases. After removal of 0 bases from V and 6 bases from J, the junction contained 6 bases not matched to a gene. Germline CDR1 is SGHNT and CDR2 is YYREEE (reference sequence). This CDR3 comprises 14 residues. CDR3: CASSLALTGREQYF. In DNA form, the CDR3 reads TGTGCCAGCAGCTTGGCCTTGACAGGGCGCGAGCAGTACTTC. Full variable domain (rest looked up from reference TRBV5-4 and TRBJ2-7): ETGVTQSPTHLIKTRGQQVTLRCSSQSGHNTVSWYQQALGQGPQFIFQYYREEENGRGNFPPRFSGLQFPNYSSELNVNALELDDSALYLCASSLALTGREQYFGPGTRLTVT.

V gene TRBV5-5 combines with J gene TRBJ1-5, with 8 bases that match TRBD1. CDR1 is SGHKS, CDR2 YYEKEE, per germline (reference sequence). The V segment lost 3 bases and the J segment 2 bases; nucleotides outside the gene matches: 7. The CDR3 consists of 16 residues. The CDR3 spells CASSSQGAVGNQPQHF. The CDR3 DNA sequence: TGTGCCAGCAGCTCGCAGGGGGCTGTGGGCAATCAGCCCCAGCATTTT.

The V and J genes are TRBV2 and TRBJ1-6; 9 bases are a match to TRBD1. The CDR3 runs 14 residues. V shed 7 bases and J 5 bases; nucleotides not matched to a gene: 3. In germline, CDR1 is SNHLY, CDR2 FYNNEI. CDR3 nucleotide sequence: TGTGCCAGCAAACGACAGGGGGATAATTCACCCCTCCACTTT. Its protein is CASKRQGDNSPLHF. Looking up the rest from reference TRBV2 and TRBJ1-6 gives the full variable domain: EPEVTQTPSHQVTQMGQEVILRCVPISNHLYFYWYRQILGQKVEFLVSFYNNEISEKSEIFDDQFSVERPDGSNFTLKIRSTKLEDSAMYFCASKRQGDNSPLHFGNGTRLTVT.

This clone was counted a few times. The J gene is TRBJ2-5, the V gene TRBV5-5; tentative D call: TRBD1 (6 bases). Per germline, CDR1 SGHKS and CDR2 YYEKEE (reference sequence). The CDR3 length is 16 residues. Trimming stripped 0 bases from V and 0 bases from J, with 12 bases between. CDR3: CASSLALTGNQETQYF. CDR3 sequence (DNA): TGTGCCAGCAGCTTGGCGTTAACAGGGAACCAAGAGACCCAGTACTTC.